These T cell receptor beta chains were read from a single sample in a study of T cell responses to AZD1222 COVID-19 vaccine. Produced via immunoSEQ multiplex PCR; TCRdb's table is partial and in-frame only. The table has 150,000 or so clones, about 93% seen once. The starting material was peripheral blood, obtained on day 0 of AZD1222 vaccination. The source of these receptors is an adult in good health. CDR3s include the opening cysteine and the closing phenylalanine or tryptophan. The D gene is left open where the match is weak. A row's size may be missing; if present it is once, few, many or a size class.

clone_size | d_call | j_call | v_call | cdr3_nt | cdr3_aa
. | TRBD1 | TRBJ1-1 | TRBV4-1 | TGCGCCAGCAGCCTATCCGGGACAGGGGCGTGGTACACTGAAGCTTTCTTT | CASSLSGTGAWYTEAFF
. | . | TRBJ2-1 | TRBV28 | TGTGCCAGCAATGAGGGGTTTTCGGGGTACAATGAGCAGTTCTTC | CASNEGFSGYNEQFF
. | TRBD1 | TRBJ2-4 | TRBV19 | TGTGCCAGTAGTATAGATCTATTGGGGGACAGGGGACCCTTAGCCAAAAACATTCAGTACTTC | CASSIDLLGDRGPLAKNIQYF
. | TRBD2 | TRBJ2-2 | TRBV6-5 | TGTGCCAGCAGTTACTCGACTAGCCTCAACACCGGGGAGCTGTTTTTT | CASSYSTSLNTGELFF
. | . | TRBJ1-3 | TRBV6-5 | TGTGCCAGCAGTTCGCCAGGTGGTGGAAACACCATATATTTT | CASSSPGGGNTIYF
. | . | TRBJ2-2 | TRBV19 | TGTGCCAGTACCCCAACCGCGAGAACCGGGGAGCTGTTTTTT | CASTPTARTGELFF
. | TRBD2 | TRBJ2-1 | TRBV9 | TGTGCCAGCAGCGTAGGTGCGGGAGGGCCCTCCTACAATGAGCAGTTCTTC | CASSVGAGGPSYNEQFF
. | TRBD1 | TRBJ1-2 | TRBV4-3 | TGCGCCAGCAGCCAACCCACAGGGGTTGGGGAGGGAGGCTACACCTTC | CASSQPTGVGEGGYTF
. | TRBD1 | TRBJ2-2 | TRBV5-1 | TGCGCCAGCAGCGCCCAACAGGGGACCGGGGAGCTGTTTTTT | CASSAQQGTGELFF
. | TRBD1 | TRBJ1-3 | TRBV28 | TGTGCCAGCAGCATTCTTCCTCAGGGGGCATTTGGAAACACCATATATTTT | CASSILPQGAFGNTIYF
few | . | TRBJ2-1 | TRBV12-3/TRBV12-4 | TGTGCCAGCAGTTTTGGAGAATACAATGAGCAGTTCTTC | CASSFGEYNEQFF
. | . | TRBJ1-6 | TRBV15 | TGTGCCACCAGCAGGGACAGCGATTCACCCCTCCACTTT | CATSRDSDSPLHF
. | . | TRBJ1-1 | TRBV10-3 | TGTGCCATCAGGGAGCAAGGCACTGAAGCTTTCTTT | CAIREQGTEAFF
. | . | TRBJ1-5 | TRBV27 | TGTGCCAGCAGGATTCGAATGGGGGATCAGCCCCAGCATTTT | CASRIRMGDQPQHF
. | . | TRBJ1-2 | TRBV11-2 | TGTGCCAGCAGCTTGATGCTGCATTCCCCGAACTATGGCTACACCTTC | CASSLMLHSPNYGYTF
. | TRBD1 | TRBJ2-3 | TRBV28 | TGTGCCAGCAGTTCGAGGGGGCCAGATACGCAGTATTTT | CASSSRGPDTQYF
. | . | TRBJ1-1 | TRBV28 | TGTGCCAGCAGTTTTTACGGAGGCACTGAAGCTTTCTTT | CASSFYGGTEAFF
. | TRBD1 | TRBJ1-1 | TRBV13 | TGTGCCAGCAGCCTAGGGACAGGGCTTTGGAACACTGAAGCTTTCTTT | CASSLGTGLWNTEAFF
. | TRBD1 | TRBJ2-3 | TRBV19 | TGTGCCAGTAGTATAGGACAGGGGGTCACAGATACGCAGTATTTT | CASSIGQGVTDTQYF
. | TRBD1 | TRBJ2-4 | TRBV5-1 | TGCGCCAGCGGACCGGGACAGAGAAACATTCAGTACTTC | CASGPGQRNIQYF
. | TRBD1 | TRBJ1-2 | TRBV5-6 | TGTGCCAGCAGCCCTCGGGGGGGGACAGGATATGGCTACACCTTC | CASSPRGGTGYGYTF
. | . | TRBJ2-2 | TRBV7-9 | TGTGCCAGCACGTCACCGGGCACTGGCCGGGGGGAGCTGTTTTTT | CASTSPGTGRGELFF
. | . | TRBJ1-5 | TRBV28 | TGTGCCAGCACGTTCGGGGTCAATCAGCCCCAGCATTTT | CASTFGVNQPQHF
. | . | TRBJ1-2 | TRBV5-6 | TGTGCCAGCAGCTTGCCCCAGGGCGGCTATGGCTACACCTTC | CASSLPQGGYGYTF
. | . | TRBJ2-2 | TRBV5-1 | TGCGCCAGCAGCCCCGGGGGCGGGGAGCTGTTTTTT | CASSPGGGELFF
. | . | TRBJ1-3 | TRBV18 | TGTGCCAGCTCACCTTCCGTGCGCTCTGGAAACACCATATATTTT | CASSPSVRSGNTIYF
. | . | TRBJ2-1 | TRBV12-5 | TGTGCTAGTGGTTTTAGGGGTAGCGGAACCAATGAGCAGTTCTTC | CASGFRGSGTNEQFF
. | . | TRBJ2-5 | TRBV25-1 | TGTGCCAGCAGTGAATCCCGGGACACCGAAGAGACCCAGTACTTC | CASSESRDTEETQYF
. | . | TRBJ1-2 | TRBV7-9 | TGTGCCAGCAGCTTAGTAATTGGAGACGGCTATGGCTACACCTTC | CASSLVIGDGYGYTF
. | TRBD2 | TRBJ2-1 | TRBV7-2 | TGTGCCAGCAGCGGCGGGAGCGATGAGCAGTTCTTC | CASSGGSDEQFF
. | . | TRBJ1-1 | TRBV7-3 | TGTGCCAGCAGCCGGACAGCTTACACTGAAGCTTTCTTT | CASSRTAYTEAFF
once | . | TRBJ2-2 | TRBV9 | TGTGCCAGCAGCGGGAGGGCCGTCACCGGGGAGCTGTTTTTT | CASSGRAVTGELFF
. | . | TRBJ1-5 | TRBV20-1 | TGCAGTGCTAGTCCGGGATTCCGTCAGCCCCAGCATTTT | CSASPGFRQPQHF
. | . | TRBJ1-1 | TRBV5-4 | TGTGCCAGCAACATTGGGGGGGGACAAAGTGCCACTGAAGCTTTCTTT | CASNIGGGQSATEAFF
once | . | TRBJ2-1 | TRBV5-4 | TGTGCCAGCAGCTTGGAGGGACCCTCGGAGCAGTTCTTC | CASSLEGPSEQFF
. | TRBD1 | TRBJ2-5 | TRBV10-2 | TGCGCCAGCAGTGCAGGGGGCCGGTTGGTGGCCCAGTACTTC | CASSAGGRLVAQYF
once | . | TRBJ2-7 | TRBV5-1 | TGCGCCAACCTCTTAGGGGGTTTGGGAGAGCAGTACTTC | CANLLGGLGEQYF
. | . | TRBJ2-1 | TRBV19 | TGTGCCAGTAGTTCGGCGACAGGATGGGGACTGGTTGGTCAATACAATGAGCAGTTCTTC | CASSSATGWGLVGQYNEQFF
once | . | TRBJ1-2 | TRBV19 | TGTGCCAGTAGTTCGACACCCACGGCTGGTGGCTACACCTTC | CASSSTPTAGGYTF
. | . | TRBJ2-3 | TRBV7-7 | TGTGCCAGCAGCTTAGCGTCGCCGGGGGGCACAGATACGCAGTATTTT | CASSLASPGGTDTQYF
. | . | TRBJ2-5 | TRBV6-5 | TGTGCCAGCACCATGGGACTCCTGGGAGAGACCCAGTACTTC | CASTMGLLGETQYF
once | . | TRBJ2-3 | TRBV21-1 | TGTGCCAGCAGCGTTCCGGGACTAGTAAGCACAGATACGCAGTATTTT | CASSVPGLVSTDTQYF
. | . | TRBJ1-1 | TRBV30 | TGTGCCTGGAGGGGGGGGGCTGAAGCTTTCTTT | CAWRGGAEAFF
. | . | TRBJ1-1 | TRBV21-1 | TGTGCCAGCAGCAACGGCTCCGGGACAGGGGTTAACACTGAAGCTTTCTTT | CASSNGSGTGVNTEAFF
. | . | TRBJ1-5 | TRBV5-1 | TGCGCCAGCAGCCGGACCGGGGATGCCGATCAGCCCCAGCATTTT | CASSRTGDADQPQHF
few | . | TRBJ1-1 | TRBV11-2 | TGTGCCAGCAGCCCCCTCGGGACAAACACTGAAGCTTTCTTT | CASSPLGTNTEAFF
. | TRBD2 | TRBJ2-2 | TRBV3-1/TRBV3-2 | TGTGCCAGCAGCCCATTGAAATTAGCGGGACGTCGGGGCGGGGAGCTGTTTTTT | CASSPLKLAGRRGGELFF
. | . | TRBJ1-1 | TRBV5-1 | TGCGCCAGCGGGGAACAGCTGAACACTGAAGCTTTCTTT | CASGEQLNTEAFF
. | TRBD1 | TRBJ2-7 | TRBV18 | TGTGCCAGCTCACCAGTCCTTGGGACAGGCCTCTACGAGCAGTACTTC | CASSPVLGTGLYEQYF
. | . | TRBJ1-6 | TRBV6-6 | TGTGCCAGCAGTTACGGGCAGACATGGAATTCACCCCTCCACTTT | CASSYGQTWNSPLHF
. | . | TRBJ2-2 | TRBV6-5 | TGTGCCACCACGAGGAACACCGGGGAGCTGTTTTTT | CATTRNTGELFF
. | TRBD1 | TRBJ1-1 | TRBV19 | TGTGCCAGTAGAACCCACAGGGGGTACACTGAAGCTTTCTTT | CASRTHRGYTEAFF
. | . | TRBJ1-2 | TRBV6-5 | TGTGCCAGCACTAACGGACAGGGCTACACCTTC | CASTNGQGYTF
. | TRBD2 | TRBJ2-5 | TRBV10-3 | TGTGCCATCTCTAGCGGGCACCAAGAGACCCAGTACTTC | CAISSGHQETQYF
. | TRBD1 | TRBJ2-2 | TRBV18 | TGTGCCAGCTCACCATGGACAGGGGGCGCGGCGGACACCGGGGAGCTGTTTTTT | CASSPWTGGAADTGELFF
. | . | TRBJ2-3 | TRBV7-6 | TGTGCCAGCAGCTCCTGGCTTACAGATACGCAGTATTTT | CASSSWLTDTQYF
. | TRBD1 | TRBJ2-7 | TRBV28 | TGTGCCAGCAACCGGGACAGGGCGTACGAGCAGTACTTC | CASNRDRAYEQYF
. | . | TRBJ1-1 | TRBV30 | TGTGCCTGGAGTCCACTCGGCGACACTGAAGCTTTCTTT | CAWSPLGDTEAFF
. | TRBD2 | TRBJ2-7 | TRBV3-1/TRBV3-2 | TGTGCCAGCAGCCGCTGGTCTAGCGGGCAGAGCTCCTACGAGCAGTACTTC | CASSRWSSGQSSYEQYF
. | TRBD2 | TRBJ2-5 | TRBV7-2 | TGTGCCAGCAGCCCTAGCGGGGGGGAGACCCAGTACTTC | CASSPSGGETQYF